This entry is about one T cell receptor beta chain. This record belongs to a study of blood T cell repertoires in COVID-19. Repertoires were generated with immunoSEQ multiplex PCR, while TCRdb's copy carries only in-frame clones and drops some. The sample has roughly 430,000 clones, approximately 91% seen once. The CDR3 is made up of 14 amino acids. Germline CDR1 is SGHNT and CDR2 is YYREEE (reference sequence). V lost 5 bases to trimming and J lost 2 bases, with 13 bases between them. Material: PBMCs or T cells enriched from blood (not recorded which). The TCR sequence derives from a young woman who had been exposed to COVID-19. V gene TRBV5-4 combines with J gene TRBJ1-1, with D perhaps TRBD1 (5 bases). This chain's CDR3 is CASRLREDNTEAFF. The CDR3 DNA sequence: TGTGCCAGCAGGCTCAGGGAAGATAACACTGAAGCTTTCTTT.